This record covers a single T cell receptor beta chain. What it recognizes is unknown. Germline trimming cut 7 bases from V and 4 bases from J; bases unmatched to any gene: 10. The CDR3 is 15 residues long. Germline values: CDR1 SGHVS, CDR2 FQNEAQ. This specimen comes from a study of identical twins. Study-level findings and limits: Twin sharing of out-of-frame TCR alpha was underestimated by models in monozygotic pairs. Beta out-of-frame twin sharing showed a weaker excess.

Unique molecular identifiers were present on cDNA, and template switching added a universal primer site. TCRdb ran MiXCR on the 5' RACE reads and lists one entry per CDR3 protein. The repertoire consists of hundreds of thousands of distinct CDR3 sequences, with roughly an eighth occurring once and the leading ten covering around 1.6%. The same specimen was also included in a second study, on yellow fever vaccine responses in identical twins. From that report: The authors reported partly convergent, partly personalized vaccine responses in identical twins.

The sequenced sample consisted of PBMCs. This sequence originates from a woman aged 18-30 years in good health. The rearrangement joins TRBV7-8 to TRBJ1-5; TRBD1 agrees at 7 bases. CDR3 protein: CASTADRVGNQPQHF. Here the CDR3 DNA reads TGTGCCAGCACCGCCGACAGGGTTGGGAATCAGCCCCAGCATTTT.